This is a list of T cell receptor beta chains from one sample in a study of cytomegalovirus exposure and HLA in healthy donors. Generated by immunoSEQ multiplex PCR, the TCRdb table keeps only in-frame clones and is missing some. The sample shows more than 95,000 clones, approximately 76% of them seen only once. The specimen was PBMCs. Every receptor here comes from a middle-aged man in good health and CMV-seropositive. Both conserved end residues are part of each CDR3. The D gene is left open where the match is weak. A clone size is listed for some rows: how often the clone was seen (once, few, many), or a class if it is expanded.

clone size	V gene	J gene	D gene	CDR3 protein	CDR3 DNA
few	TRBV6-4	TRBJ2-1	TRBD2	CASSKTSGAGNEQFF	TGTGCCAGCAGTAAGACTAGCGGGGCTGGGAATGAGCAGTTCTTC
.	TRBV4-1	TRBJ2-1	TRBD1	CASSQTTGAPLSYNEQFF	TGCGCCAGCAGCCAGACGACAGGGGCCCCCCTCTCCTACAATGAGCAGTTCTTC
.	TRBV27	TRBJ2-3	.	CASSLWTGTDTQYF	TGTGCCAGCAGTTTATGGACAGGCACAGATACGCAGTATTTT
.	TRBV5-4	TRBJ1-4	.	CASSPRAGSAEKLFF	TGTGCCAGCAGCCCCCGGGCGGGCTCTGCTGAAAAACTGTTTTTT
once	TRBV29-1	TRBJ2-6	TRBD1	CSAVGPGQGPSGANVLTF	TGCAGCGCTGTGGGACCGGGACAGGGGCCTTCTGGGGCCAACGTCCTGACTTTC
.	TRBV14	TRBJ2-5	TRBD2	CASSSGLAALGETQYF	TGTGCCAGCAGTTCGGGACTAGCGGCCCTCGGGGAGACCCAGTACTTC
.	TRBV18	TRBJ2-7	.	CASSPSKDLTSYEQYF	TGTGCCAGCTCACCAAGTAAAGACTTAACATCCTACGAGCAGTACTTC
.	TRBV10-3	TRBJ2-3	TRBD2	CAISESGLTSGGPAGDTQYF	TGTGCCATCAGTGAGTCAGGGCTCACTAGCGGGGGCCCCGCGGGGGATACGCAGTATTTT
.	TRBV15	TRBJ2-1	TRBD2	CATRLSWGGEAYNEQFF	TGTGCCACCAGACTTTCCTGGGGGGGAGAGGCCTACAATGAGCAGTTCTTC
.	TRBV19	TRBJ1-2	.	CASSIAGVLNYGYTF	TGTGCCAGTAGTATAGCGGGGGTTCTTAACTATGGCTACACCTTC